This TCR beta chain derives from a study of blood T cell repertoires in COVID-19. The protocol was immunoSEQ multiplex PCR, while the TCRdb copy is restricted to in-frame clones and leaves out a portion. Here the sample spans roughly 200,000 clones, 75% to 90% being singletons. This clone has only one observation. CDR1 is SGDLS, CDR2 YYNGEE, per germline. Trimming removed 0 bases at V and 2 bases at J, with 12 bases between. The CDR3 is made up of 16 amino acids. The chain links TRBV9 to TRBJ2-1; D perhaps matches TRBD2 (6 bases). The clonotype comes from a middle-aged man who had recovered from COVID-19. The specimen sequenced was PBMCs or T cells enriched from blood (not recorded which). The chain's CDR3 is CASSVDVGGTYNEQFF. The CDR3 nucleotides read TGTGCCAGCAGCGTAGATGTTGGCGGGACCTACAATGAGCAGTTCTTC.